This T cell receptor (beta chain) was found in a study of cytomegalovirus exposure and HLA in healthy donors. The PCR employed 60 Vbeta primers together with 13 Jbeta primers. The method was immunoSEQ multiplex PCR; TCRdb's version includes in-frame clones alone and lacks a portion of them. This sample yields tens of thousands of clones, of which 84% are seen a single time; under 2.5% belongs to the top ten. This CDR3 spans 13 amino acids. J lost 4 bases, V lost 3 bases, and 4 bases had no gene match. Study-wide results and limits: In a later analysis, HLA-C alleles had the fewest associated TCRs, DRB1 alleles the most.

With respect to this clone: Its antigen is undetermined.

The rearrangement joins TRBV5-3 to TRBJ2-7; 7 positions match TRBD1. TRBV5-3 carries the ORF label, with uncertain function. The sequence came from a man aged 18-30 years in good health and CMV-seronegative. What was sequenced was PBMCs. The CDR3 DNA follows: TGTGCCAGAAGCTGGGACAGCCATTACGAGCAGTACTTC. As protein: CARSWDSHYEQYF.